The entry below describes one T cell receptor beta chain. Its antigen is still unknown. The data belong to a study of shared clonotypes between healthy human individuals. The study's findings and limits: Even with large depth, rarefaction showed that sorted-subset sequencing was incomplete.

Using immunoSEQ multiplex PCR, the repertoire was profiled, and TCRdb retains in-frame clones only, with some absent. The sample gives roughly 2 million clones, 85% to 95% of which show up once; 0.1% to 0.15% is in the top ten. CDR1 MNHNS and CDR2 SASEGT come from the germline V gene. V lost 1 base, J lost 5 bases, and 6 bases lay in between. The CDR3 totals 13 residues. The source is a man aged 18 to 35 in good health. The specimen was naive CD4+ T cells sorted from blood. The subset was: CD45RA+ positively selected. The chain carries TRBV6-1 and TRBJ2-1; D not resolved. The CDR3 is CASSEVGNNEQFF. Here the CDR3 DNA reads TGTGCCAGCAGTGAAGTCGGCAACAATGAGCAGTTCTTC.